This T cell receptor (beta chain) was identified in a study of blood T cell repertoires in COVID-19. Study-wide context: COVID-19 samples collected from the United States, Italy and Spain covered acute and convalescent phases. From T cells, B-cell-depleted T cells, or PBMCs came the material, which was cDNA or gDNA.

Under the authors' procedure: Reference gene primers were amplified, and this amplification served to estimate nucleated cell counts. This table comes from immunoSEQ multiplex PCR, and its TCRdb copy is limited to in-frame clones, with some not included. Clone size and V and J calls were adopted from that table, with D and trimming inferred from the DNA. The sample carries over 85,000 clones, about four fifths recorded once. The germline V gene encodes CDR1 ENHRY and CDR2 SYGVKD. The length of the CDR3 is 15 residues. V was cut by 0 bases and J by 4 bases, with 12 bases left in between. The gene calls are TRBV10-3 and TRBJ2-5; perhaps TRBD1 as D (6 bases). The TCR sequence derives from a man aged 40-55 years with active or convalescent COVID-19. Specimen: peripheral blood. DNA of the CDR3: TGTGCCATCAGTGAGTCCGTCGACAGGCCAGAGACCCAGTACTTC. Translation: CAISESVDRPETQYF.